These T cell receptor beta chains were read from a single sample in a study of blood T cell repertoires in COVID-19. The method was immunoSEQ multiplex PCR; TCRdb's version includes in-frame clones alone and lacks a portion of them. The data contain 65,000 to 70,000 clones, 79% of them singletons. Sequenced: peripheral blood. The receptors come from a human donor in a cohort sampled during active COVID-19. CDR3s include the opening cysteine and the closing phenylalanine or tryptophan. A D gene is named only where the DNA matches it firmly. For some rows the clone size is stated as once, few or many, or as a class when expanded; others skip it.

abundance	v_gene	j_gene	d_gene	CDR3aa
once	TRBV24-1	TRBJ1-1	.	CATSDLGRAAFF
.	TRBV7-8	TRBJ1-5	.	CASSRGGGGSNQPQHF
.	TRBV24-1	TRBJ2-2	.	CATSDFGSGVRTGELFF
.	TRBV7-2	TRBJ2-7	TRBD2	CASSLAGAGGNEQYF
.	TRBV19	TRBJ2-3	.	CASRAVFGNMADTQYF
.	TRBV11-2	TRBJ1-4	.	CASTPLQRAGEKLFF
.	TRBV5-5	TRBJ1-6	TRBD1	CASSQEDRGRSPLHF
.	TRBV5-1	TRBJ2-7	TRBD2	CASSLGVAGALTYEQYF
.	TRBV7-8	TRBJ2-2	.	CASSLNRDTGELFF
.	TRBV5-4	TRBJ2-2	.	CASSLRDTTGELFF
.	TRBV18	TRBJ2-1	TRBD1	CASSRTAGQGINEQFF
.	TRBV9	TRBJ2-7	.	CASSVATGYEQYF
.	TRBV5-1	TRBJ1-4	TRBD1	CASSLESDRDEKLFF
.	TRBV6-1	TRBJ1-5	TRBD1	CASSEEGQGAGQPQHF
.	TRBV7-9	TRBJ2-2	.	CASSSRRGRTGELFF
once	TRBV5-4	TRBJ2-7	TRBD1	CASSLGTGEQYF
few	TRBV18	TRBJ1-5	TRBD1	CASSPDRGNSNQPQHF
once	TRBV5-1	TRBJ1-4	TRBD1	CASRPLTGLGEKLFF
.	TRBV5-1	TRBJ2-3	TRBD1	CASSLEGQGGDTQYF
once	TRBV6-6	TRBJ2-5	TRBD1	CASSTRTGAIQETQYF
.	TRBV12-3/TRBV12-4	TRBJ1-6	TRBD1	CASSITGDSPLHF
.	TRBV5-1	TRBJ1-2	.	CASSLGAGANYGYTF
.	TRBV28	TRBJ1-2	.	CASSSPGVLGYGYTF
.	TRBV27	TRBJ2-7	TRBD2	CASSLVAGTTYEQYF
many	TRBV5-1	TRBJ2-7	.	CASSLDGFGRFGEQYF
.	TRBV7-9	TRBJ1-1	.	CASSLYMNTEAFF
.	TRBV3-1/TRBV3-2	TRBJ2-7	.	CASSPRAAFSSYEQYF
.	TRBV6-6	TRBJ1-1	TRBD1	CASSNDRVRAFF
few	TRBV7-9	TRBJ2-4	TRBD1	CASSSNGQGKNIQYF
.	TRBV6-1	TRBJ1-6	.	CASSDGFMRSPLHF